This T cell receptor beta chain is drawn from a study of cytomegalovirus exposure and HLA in healthy donors. Use of 60 Vbeta and 13 Jbeta primers characterized the PCR. Data came from immunoSEQ multiplex PCR; TCRdb stores just in-frame clones and leaves some out. This table holds around 80,000 clones, around 78% found once. This CDR3 spans 11 amino acids. With 8 bases removed from V and 6 bases from J, the gap between germline ends came to 9 bases. Germline CDR1 reads MGHRA; CDR2 reads YSYEKL. Sequenced sample: PBMCs. This chain joins TRBV4-1 and TRBJ2-3; the D gene is possibly TRBD2 (5 bases). This TCR derives from a man aged 35-49 years in good health and CMV-seronegative. DNA for the CDR3: TGCGCCAGCGAGGGCCGGGATACGCAGTATTTT. Protein: CASEGRDTQYF.